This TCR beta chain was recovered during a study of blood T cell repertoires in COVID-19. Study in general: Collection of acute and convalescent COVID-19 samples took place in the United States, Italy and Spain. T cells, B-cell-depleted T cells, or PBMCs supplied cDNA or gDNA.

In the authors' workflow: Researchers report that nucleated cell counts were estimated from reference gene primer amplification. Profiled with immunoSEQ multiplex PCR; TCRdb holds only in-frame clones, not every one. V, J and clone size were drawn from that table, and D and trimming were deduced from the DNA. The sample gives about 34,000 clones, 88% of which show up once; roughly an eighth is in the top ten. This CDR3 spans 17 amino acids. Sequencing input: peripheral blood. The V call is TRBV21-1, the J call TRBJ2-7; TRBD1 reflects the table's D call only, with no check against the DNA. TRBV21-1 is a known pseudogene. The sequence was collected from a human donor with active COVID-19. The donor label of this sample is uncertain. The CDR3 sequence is CASSKDHAGPSTYEQYF. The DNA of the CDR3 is TGTGCCAGCAGCAAAGATCATGCAGGGCCTTCGACCTACGAGCAGTACTTC.